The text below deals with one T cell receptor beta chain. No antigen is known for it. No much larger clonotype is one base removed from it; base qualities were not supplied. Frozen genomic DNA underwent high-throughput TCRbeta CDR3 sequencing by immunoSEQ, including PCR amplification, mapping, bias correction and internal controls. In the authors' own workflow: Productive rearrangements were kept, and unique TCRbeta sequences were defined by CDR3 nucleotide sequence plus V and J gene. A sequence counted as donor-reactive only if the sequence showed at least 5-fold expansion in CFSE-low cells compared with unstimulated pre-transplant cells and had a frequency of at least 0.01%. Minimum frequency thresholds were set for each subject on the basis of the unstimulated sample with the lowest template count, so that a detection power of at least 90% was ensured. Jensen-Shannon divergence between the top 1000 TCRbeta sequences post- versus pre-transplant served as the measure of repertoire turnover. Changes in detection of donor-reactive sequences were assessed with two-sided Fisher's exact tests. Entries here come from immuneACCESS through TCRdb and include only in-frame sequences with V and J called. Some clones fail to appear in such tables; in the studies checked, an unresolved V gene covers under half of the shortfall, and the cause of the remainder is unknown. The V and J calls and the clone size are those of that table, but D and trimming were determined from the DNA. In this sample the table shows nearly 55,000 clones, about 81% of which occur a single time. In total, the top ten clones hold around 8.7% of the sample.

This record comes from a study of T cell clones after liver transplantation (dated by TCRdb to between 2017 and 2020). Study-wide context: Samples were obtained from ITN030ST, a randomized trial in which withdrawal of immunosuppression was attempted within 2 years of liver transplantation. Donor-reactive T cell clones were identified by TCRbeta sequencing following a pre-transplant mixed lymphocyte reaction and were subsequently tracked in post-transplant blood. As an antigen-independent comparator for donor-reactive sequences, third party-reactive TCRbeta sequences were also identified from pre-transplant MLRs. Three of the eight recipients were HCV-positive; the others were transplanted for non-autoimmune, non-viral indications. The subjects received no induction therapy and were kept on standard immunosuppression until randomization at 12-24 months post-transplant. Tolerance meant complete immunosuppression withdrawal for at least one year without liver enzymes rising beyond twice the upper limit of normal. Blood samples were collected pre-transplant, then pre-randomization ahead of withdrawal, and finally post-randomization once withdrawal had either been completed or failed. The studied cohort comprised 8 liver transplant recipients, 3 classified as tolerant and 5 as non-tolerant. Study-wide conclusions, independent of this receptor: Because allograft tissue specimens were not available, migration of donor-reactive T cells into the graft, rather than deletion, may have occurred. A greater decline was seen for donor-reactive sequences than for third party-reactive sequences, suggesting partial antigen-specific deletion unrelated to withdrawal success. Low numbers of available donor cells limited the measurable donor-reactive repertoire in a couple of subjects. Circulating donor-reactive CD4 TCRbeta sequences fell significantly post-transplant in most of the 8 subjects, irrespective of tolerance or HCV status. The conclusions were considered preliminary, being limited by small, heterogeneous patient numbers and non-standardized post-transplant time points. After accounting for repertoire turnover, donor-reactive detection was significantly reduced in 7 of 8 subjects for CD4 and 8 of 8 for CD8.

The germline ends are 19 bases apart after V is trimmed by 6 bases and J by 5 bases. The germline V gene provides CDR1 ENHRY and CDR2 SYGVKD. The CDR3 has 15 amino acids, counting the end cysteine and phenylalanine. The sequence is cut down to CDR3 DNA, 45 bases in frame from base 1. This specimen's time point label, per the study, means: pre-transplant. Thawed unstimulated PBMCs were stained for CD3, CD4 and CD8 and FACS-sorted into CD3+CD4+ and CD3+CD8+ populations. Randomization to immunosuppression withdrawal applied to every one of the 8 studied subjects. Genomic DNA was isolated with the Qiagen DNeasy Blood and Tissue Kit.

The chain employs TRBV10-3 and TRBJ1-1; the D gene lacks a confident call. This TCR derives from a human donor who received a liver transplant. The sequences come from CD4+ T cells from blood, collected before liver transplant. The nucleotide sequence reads TGTGCCATCAGGCCCTCTAGGGTAGAGGAAACTGAAGCTTTCTTT. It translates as CAIRPSRVEETEAFF.